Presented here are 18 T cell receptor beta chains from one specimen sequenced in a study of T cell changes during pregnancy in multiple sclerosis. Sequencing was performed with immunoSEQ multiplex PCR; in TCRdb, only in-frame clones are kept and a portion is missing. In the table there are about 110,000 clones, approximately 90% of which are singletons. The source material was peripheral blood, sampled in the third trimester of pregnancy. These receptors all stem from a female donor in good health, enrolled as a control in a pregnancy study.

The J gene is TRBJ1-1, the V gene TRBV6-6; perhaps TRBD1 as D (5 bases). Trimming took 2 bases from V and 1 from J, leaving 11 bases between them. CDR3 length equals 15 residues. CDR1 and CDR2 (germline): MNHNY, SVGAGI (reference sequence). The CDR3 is CASSYGSQGNTEAFF. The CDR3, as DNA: TGTGCCAGCAGTTACGGTTCCCAGGGGAACACTGAAGCTTTCTTT.

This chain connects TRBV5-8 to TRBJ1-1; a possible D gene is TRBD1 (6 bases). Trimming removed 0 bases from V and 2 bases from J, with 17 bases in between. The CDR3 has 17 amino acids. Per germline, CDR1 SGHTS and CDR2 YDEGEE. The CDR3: CASSLGGQGISNTEAFF. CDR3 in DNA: TGTGCCAGCAGCTTGGGGGGGCAGGGGATTTCCAACACTGAAGCTTTCTTT.

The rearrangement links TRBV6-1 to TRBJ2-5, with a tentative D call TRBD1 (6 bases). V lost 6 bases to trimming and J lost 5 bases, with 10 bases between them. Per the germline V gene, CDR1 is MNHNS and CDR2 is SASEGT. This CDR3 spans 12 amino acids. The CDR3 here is CASRRGWETQYF. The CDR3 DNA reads TGTGCCAGCAGGAGGGGGTGGGAGACCCAGTACTTC.

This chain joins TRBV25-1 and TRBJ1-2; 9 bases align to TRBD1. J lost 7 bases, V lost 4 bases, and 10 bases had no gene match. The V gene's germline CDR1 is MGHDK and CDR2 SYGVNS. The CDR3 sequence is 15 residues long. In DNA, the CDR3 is TGTGCCAGCAGTGCAGAGGACAGGGGACTGGTTGGCTACACCTTC. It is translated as CASSAEDRGLVGYTF.

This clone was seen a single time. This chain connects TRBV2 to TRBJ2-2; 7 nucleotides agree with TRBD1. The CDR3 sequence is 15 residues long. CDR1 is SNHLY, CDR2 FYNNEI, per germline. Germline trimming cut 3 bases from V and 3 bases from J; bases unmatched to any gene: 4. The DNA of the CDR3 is TGTGCCAGCAGTGAGGACAGGTTACACACCGGGGAGCTGTTTTTT. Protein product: CASSEDRLHTGELFF.

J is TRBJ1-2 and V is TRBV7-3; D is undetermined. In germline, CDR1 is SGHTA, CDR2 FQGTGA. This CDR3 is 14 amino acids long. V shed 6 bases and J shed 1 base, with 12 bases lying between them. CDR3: CASSPDGDNYGYTF. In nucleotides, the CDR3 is TGTGCCAGCAGTCCGGACGGGGATAACTATGGCTACACCTTC. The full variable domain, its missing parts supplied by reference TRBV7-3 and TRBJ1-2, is GAGVSQTPSNKVTEKGKYVELRCDPISGHTALYWYRQSLGQGPEFLIYFQGTGAADDSGLPNDRFFAVRPEGSVSTLKIQRTERGDSAVYLCASSPDGDNYGYTFGSGTRLTVV.

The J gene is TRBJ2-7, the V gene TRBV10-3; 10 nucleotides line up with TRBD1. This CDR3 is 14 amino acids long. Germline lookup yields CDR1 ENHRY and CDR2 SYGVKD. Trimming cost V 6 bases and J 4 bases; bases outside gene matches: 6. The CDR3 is CAIRRDRGWYEQYF. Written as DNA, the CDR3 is TGTGCCATCAGGCGGGACAGGGGCTGGTACGAGCAGTACTTC.

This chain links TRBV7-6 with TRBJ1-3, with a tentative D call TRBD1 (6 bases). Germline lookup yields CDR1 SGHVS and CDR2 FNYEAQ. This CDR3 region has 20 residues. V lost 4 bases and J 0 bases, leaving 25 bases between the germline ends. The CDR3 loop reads CASSYNPIGQFWNSGNTIYF. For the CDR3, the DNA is TGTGCCAGCAGCTATAACCCCATCGGACAGTTTTGGAACTCTGGAAACACCATATATTTT.

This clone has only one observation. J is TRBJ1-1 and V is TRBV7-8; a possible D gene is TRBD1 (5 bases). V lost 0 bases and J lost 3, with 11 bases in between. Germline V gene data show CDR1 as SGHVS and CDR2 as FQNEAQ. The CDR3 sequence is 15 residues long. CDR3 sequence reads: CASSLAAGRDTEAFF. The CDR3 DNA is TGTGCCAGCAGCTTAGCAGCGGGGCGGGACACTGAAGCTTTCTTT.

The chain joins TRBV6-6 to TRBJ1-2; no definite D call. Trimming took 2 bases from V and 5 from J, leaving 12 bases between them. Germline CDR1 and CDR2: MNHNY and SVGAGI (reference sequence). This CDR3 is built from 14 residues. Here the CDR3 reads CASSYTPRGYGYTF. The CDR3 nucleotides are TGTGCCAGCAGTTACACCCCGAGAGGTTATGGCTACACCTTC.

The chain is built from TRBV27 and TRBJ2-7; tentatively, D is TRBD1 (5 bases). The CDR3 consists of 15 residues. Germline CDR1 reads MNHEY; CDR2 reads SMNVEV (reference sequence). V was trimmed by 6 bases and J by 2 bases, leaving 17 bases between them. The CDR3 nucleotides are TGTGCCAGCAGCTTCAAGATTCAGGGCCCCTACGAGCAGTACTTC. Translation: CASSFKIQGPYEQYF.

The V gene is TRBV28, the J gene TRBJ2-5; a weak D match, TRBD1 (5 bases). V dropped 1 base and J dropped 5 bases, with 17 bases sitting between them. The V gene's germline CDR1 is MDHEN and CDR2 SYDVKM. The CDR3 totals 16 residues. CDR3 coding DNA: TGTGCCAGCAGTTTATTAAGTGTGGGCAGGGCTGAGACCCAGTACTTC. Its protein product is CASSLLSVGRAETQYF.

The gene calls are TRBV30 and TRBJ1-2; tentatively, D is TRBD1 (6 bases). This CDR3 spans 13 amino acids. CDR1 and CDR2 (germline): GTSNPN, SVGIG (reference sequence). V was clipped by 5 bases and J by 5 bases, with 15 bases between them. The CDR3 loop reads CAWGVPQGYGYTF. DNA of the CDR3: TGTGCCTGGGGCGTCCCCCAGGGGTATGGCTACACCTTC.

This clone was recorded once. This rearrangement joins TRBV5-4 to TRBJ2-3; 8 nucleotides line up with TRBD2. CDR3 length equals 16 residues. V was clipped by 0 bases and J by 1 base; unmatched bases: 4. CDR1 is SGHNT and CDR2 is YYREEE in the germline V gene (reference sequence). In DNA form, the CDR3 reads TGTGCCAGCAGCTTGGAAATCGGGGGGGGCACAGATACGCAGTATTTT. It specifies CASSLEIGGGTDTQYF.

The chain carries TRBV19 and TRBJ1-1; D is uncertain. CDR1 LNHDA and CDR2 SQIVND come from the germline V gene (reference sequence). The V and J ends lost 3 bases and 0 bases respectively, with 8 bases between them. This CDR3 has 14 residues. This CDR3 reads CASSMDGVNTEAFF. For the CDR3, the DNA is TGTGCCAGTAGTATGGACGGGGTGAACACTGAAGCTTTCTTT.

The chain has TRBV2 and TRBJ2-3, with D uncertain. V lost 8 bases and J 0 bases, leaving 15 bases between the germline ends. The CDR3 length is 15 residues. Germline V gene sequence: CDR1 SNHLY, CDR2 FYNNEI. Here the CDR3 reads CASVGRHSSTDTQYF. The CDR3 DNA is TGTGCCAGCGTAGGCAGACACTCTAGCACAGATACGCAGTATTTT.

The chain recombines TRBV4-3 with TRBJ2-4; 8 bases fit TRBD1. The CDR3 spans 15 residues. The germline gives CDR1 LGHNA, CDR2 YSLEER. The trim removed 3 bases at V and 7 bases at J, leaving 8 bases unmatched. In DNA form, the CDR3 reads TGCGCCAGCAGCCACGGGACAGGAATGGACAACATTCAGTACTTC. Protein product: CASSHGTGMDNIQYF.

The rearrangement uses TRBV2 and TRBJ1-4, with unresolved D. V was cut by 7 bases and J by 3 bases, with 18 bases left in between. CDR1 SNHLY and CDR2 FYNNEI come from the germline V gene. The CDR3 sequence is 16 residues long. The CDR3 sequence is CASTLGYGGSNEKLFF. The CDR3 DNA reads TGTGCCAGCACCCTAGGTTATGGTGGTTCTAATGAAAAACTGTTTTTT.